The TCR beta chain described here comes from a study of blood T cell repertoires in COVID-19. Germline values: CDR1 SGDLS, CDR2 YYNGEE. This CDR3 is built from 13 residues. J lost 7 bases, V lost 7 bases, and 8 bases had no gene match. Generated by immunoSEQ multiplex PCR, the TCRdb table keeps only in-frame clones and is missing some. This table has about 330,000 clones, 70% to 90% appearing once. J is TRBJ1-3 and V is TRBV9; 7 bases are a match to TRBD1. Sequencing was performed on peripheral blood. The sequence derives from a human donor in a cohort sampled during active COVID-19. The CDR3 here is CASSTGSSNTIYF. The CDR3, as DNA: TGTGCCAGCTCGACAGGGTCCTCTAACACCATATATTTT. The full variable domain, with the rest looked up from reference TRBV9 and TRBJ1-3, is DSGVTQTPKHLITATGQRVTLRCSPRSGDLSVYWYQQSLDQGLQFLIQYYNGEERAKGNILERFSAQQFPDLHSELNLSSLELGDSALYFCASSTGSSNTIYFGEGSWLTVV.